Below are 8 T cell receptor beta chains sequenced from a single sample in a study of cytomegalovirus exposure and HLA in healthy donors. With 60 Vbeta and 13 Jbeta primers, the PCR was carried out. Profiling relied on immunoSEQ multiplex PCR, and the TCRdb table lists in-frame clones only, not all of them. This sample has 90,000 to 120,000 clones, with around 76% found just once. Sequenced material: PBMCs. The receptors derive from a man aged 30-40 years in good health and CMV-seropositive.

The V call is TRBV7-9, the J call TRBJ2-1, with 7 bases identical to TRBD1. This CDR3 comprises 14 residues. From germline, CDR1 is SEHNR and CDR2 FQNEAQ (reference sequence). With 5 bases clipped from V and 5 bases from J, the junction kept 6 bases outside the gene matches. The CDR3 here is CASSPGTDHNEQFF. In DNA, the CDR3 is TGTGCCAGCAGCCCCGGGACAGACCACAATGAGCAGTTCTTC.

The V gene is TRBV18, the J gene TRBJ1-4; D perhaps matches TRBD1 (5 bases). This CDR3 is 15 amino acids long. In germline, CDR1 is KGHSH, CDR2 LQKENI. Between the trimmed V and J ends, which lost 6 bases and 4 bases, there was a span of 15 bases. CDR3 sequence (DNA): TGTGCCAGCTCCCCGTCACAGGCGTATAATGAAAAACTGTTTTTT. Residues: CASSPSQAYNEKLFF. Variable domain in full (rest from reference TRBV18 and TRBJ1-4): NAGVMQNPRHLVRRRGQEARLRCSPMKGHSHVYWYRQLPEEGLKFMVYLQKENIIDESGMPKERFSAEFPKEGPSILRIQQVVRGDSAAYFCASSPSQAYNEKLFFGSGTQLSVL.

This chain links TRBV2 with TRBJ2-7; tentatively, D is TRBD1 (6 bases). The CDR3 sequence is 14 residues long. Germline CDR1 reads SNHLY; CDR2 reads FYNNEI. Trimming shortened V by 7 bases and J by 2 bases, and 15 bases separated the two germline ends. Here the CDR3 DNA reads TGTGCCAGCACCCTCGGGACATTCACCTACGAGCAGTACTTC. Its protein product is CASTLGTFTYEQYF.

The V gene is TRBV6-1, the J gene TRBJ2-7; 11 bases line up with TRBD1. Germline V gene lookup returns CDR1 MNHNS and CDR2 SASEGT. The V gene end was trimmed by 1 base and the J gene end by 5 bases; junction bases not matched to a gene: 1. CDR3 length: 14 residues. In DNA, the CDR3 is TGTGCCAGCAGTGAAGGGACAGGGGGCCACGAGCAGTACTTC. It yields the protein CASSEGTGGHEQYF.

This chain links TRBV18 with TRBJ2-7; maybe TRBD1 (5 bases). Germline values: CDR1 KGHSH, CDR2 LQKENI. V gave up 3 bases and J gave up 2 bases, with 17 bases separating them. The CDR3 totals 16 residues. The CDR3 DNA sequence: TGTGCCAGCTCACCCTTAACCCAGGGTGTTCCCTACGAGCAGTACTTC. Translation: CASSPLTQGVPYEQYF. Looking up the rest from reference TRBV18 and TRBJ2-7 gives the full variable domain: NAGVMQNPRHLVRRRGQEARLRCSPMKGHSHVYWYRQLPEEGLKFMVYLQKENIIDESGMPKERFSAEFPKEGPSILRIQQVVRGDSAAYFCASSPLTQGVPYEQYFGPGTRLTVT.

Only one count was recorded for this clone. V gene TRBV19 combines with J gene TRBJ2-6; the D gene is possibly TRBD1 (6 bases). V lost 4 bases and J lost 0, with 13 bases in between. CDR1 is LNHDA, CDR2 SQIVND, per germline (reference sequence). The CDR3 runs 17 residues. CDR3: CASSTDSQGSGANVLTF. The CDR3 coding sequence is TGTGCCAGTAGTACCGACTCACAGGGCTCTGGGGCCAACGTCCTGACTTTC.

The V gene is TRBV6-4, the J gene TRBJ2-1; D may be TRBD1 (7 bases). Germline V lookup: CDR1 MRHNA, CDR2 SNTAGT. The CDR3 extends over 14 amino acids. V was clipped by 6 bases and J by 2 bases, with 11 bases between them. This CDR3 reads CASSQGGPYNEQFF. In DNA, the CDR3 is TGTGCCAGCAGCCAGGGGGGCCCCTACAATGAGCAGTTCTTC.

The V and J genes are TRBV5-1 and TRBJ1-2, with a weak D call TRBD1 (5 bases). V gave up 4 bases and J gave up 0 bases, with 7 bases separating them. The CDR3 runs 13 residues. Looked up from germline, CDR1 is SGHRS and CDR2 is YFSETQ. CDR3 residues: CASSQTANYGYTF. The CDR3 nucleotides read TGCGCCAGCAGCCAGACAGCTAACTATGGCTACACCTTC.